Shown below are 2 T cell receptor beta chains from a single sample sequenced in a study of T-cell memory formation after mild COVID-19 (dated by TCRdb to about 2021). Library prep was done by 5' RACE. The reads were generated on an Illumina NovaSeq 6000. Using fastp trimming at Q25 and MiXCR clonotype assembly, TCRdb reanalyzed the public sequencing data and kept in-frame beta chains. Rows are unified per CDR3 protein, each entry keeping the most common DNA and genes. This sample gives about half a million distinct CDR3 sequences in total; 15% to 20% of them show up just once. The ten largest account for 10% to 15% of the sample. The sequencing sample was made of PBMCs or a T cell subset sorted from them (not recorded which). These receptors all stem from an adult woman who had mild COVID-19 (a few samples of this study predate the infection). The sample titles of this study are shuffled in the database, so cell type and time point are left out; the donor was told from shared clones.

The V gene is TRBV10-3, the J gene TRBJ1-5, with 7 bases aligning to TRBD1. Germline V gene sequence: CDR1 ENHRY, CDR2 SYGVKD. V dropped 11 bases and J dropped 4; count of bases not matched to a gene: 8. The CDR3 spans 13 residues. In DNA form, the CDR3 reads TGTGCCGTGGGACAGAACCTAAATCAGCCCCAGCATTTT. The encoded protein is CAVGQNLNQPQHF.

This clonotype occurred a few times. The chain carries TRBV5-1 and TRBJ1-4, with D unclear. The CDR3 loop spans 15 amino acids. Germline loops: CDR1 SGHRS, CDR2 YFSETQ. V lost 4 bases to trimming and J lost 4 bases, with 14 bases between them. The CDR3: CASSLDAGGNEKLFF. CDR3 nucleotides: TGCGCCAGCAGCCTGGACGCGGGAGGTAATGAAAAACTGTTTTTT.